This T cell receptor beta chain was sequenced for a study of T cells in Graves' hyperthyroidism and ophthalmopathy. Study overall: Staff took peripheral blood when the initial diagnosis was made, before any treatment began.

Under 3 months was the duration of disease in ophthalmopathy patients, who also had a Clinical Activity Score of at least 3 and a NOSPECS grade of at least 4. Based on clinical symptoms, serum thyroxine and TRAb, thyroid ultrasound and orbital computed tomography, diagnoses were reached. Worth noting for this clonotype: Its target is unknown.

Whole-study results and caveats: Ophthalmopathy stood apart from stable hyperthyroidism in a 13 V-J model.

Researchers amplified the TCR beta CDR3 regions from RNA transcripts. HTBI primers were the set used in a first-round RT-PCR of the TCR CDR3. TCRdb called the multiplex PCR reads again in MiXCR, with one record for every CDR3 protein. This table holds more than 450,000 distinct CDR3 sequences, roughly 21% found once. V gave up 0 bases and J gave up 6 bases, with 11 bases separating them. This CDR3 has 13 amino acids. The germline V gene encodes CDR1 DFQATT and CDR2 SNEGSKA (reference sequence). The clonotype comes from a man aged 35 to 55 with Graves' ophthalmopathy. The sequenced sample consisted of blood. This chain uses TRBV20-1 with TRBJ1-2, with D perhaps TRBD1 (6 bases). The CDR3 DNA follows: TGCAGTGCTAGAGAATGGGGGCGGCATGGCTACACCTTC. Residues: CSAREWGRHGYTF.